One sample yielded the 7 T cell receptor beta chains listed below, sequenced in a study of CD8+ T cells in alopecia areata. cDNA serving as the sequencing template came from extracted, reverse transcribed RNA. Here immunoSEQ multiplex PCR was the method, and the copy in TCRdb shows in-frame clones only, minus some. The sample holds roughly 180,000 clones, about 55% seen once. Treatment indicated: oral pan-JAK inhibitor, 5-10 mg twice daily. Sequencing was performed on CD8+ T cells sorted from blood, taken at week 24, from a patient treated with tofacitinib. These receptor sequences come from a human donor with alopecia areata.

The chain's CDR3 is CASTTDGYEQYF. The CDR3 DNA sequence: TGTGCCAGCACCACGGACGGCTACGAGCAGTACTTC. The chain links TRBV6-5 to TRBJ2-7; no definite D call. Germline CDR1 is MNHEY and CDR2 is SVGAGI. The CDR3 contains 12 residues. The V end was cut by 7 bases, the J end by 3 bases, with 10 bases between.

The V gene is TRBV11-2, the J gene TRBJ2-1; no clear D gene. Germline assignment: CDR1 SGHAT and CDR2 FQNNGV. The CDR3 sequence is 17 residues long. V dropped 0 bases and J dropped 6 bases, with 18 bases sitting between them. The CDR3 nucleotides read TGTGCCAGCAGCTTAGATCCGAGCGTCGCACGGAGCAATGAGCAGTTCTTC. Amino acids: CASSLDPSVARSNEQFF.

The chain combines TRBV25-1 with TRBJ1-1; no definite D call. The germline CDR1 and CDR2 sequences are MGHDK and SYGVNS. The CDR3 contains 12 residues. Trimming left V 6 bases short and J 5 bases short, with 10 bases between. DNA for the CDR3: TGTGCCAGCAGCCCCGGAGGGACTGAAGCTTTCTTT. This codes for CASSPGGTEAFF.

The chain carries TRBV7-8 and TRBJ1-5; D remains unclear. Germline V gives CDR1 SGHVS, CDR2 FQNEAQ. CDR3 length equals 13 residues. The V and J ends lost 1 base and 7 bases respectively, with 8 bases between them. In nucleotides, the CDR3 is TGTGCCAGCAGCTTAGGGAGAAGCCAGCCCCAGCATTTT. Protein: CASSLGRSQPQHF. Together with reference TRBV7-8 and TRBJ1-5, the CDR3 gives the full variable domain: GAGVSQSPRYKVAKRGQDVALRCDPISGHVSLFWYQQALGQGPEFLTYFQNEAQLDKSGLPSDRFFAERPEGSVSTLKIQRTQQEDSAVYLCASSLGRSQPQHFGDGTRLSIL.

The V call is TRBV29-1, the J call TRBJ1-3; D is unresolved. This CDR3 contains 11 residues. Germline CDR1 is SQVTM and CDR2 is ANQGSEA. Trimming pared 7 bases from V and 6 bases from J, leaving 10 bases between. CDR3 sequence reads: CSAVHENTIYF. The CDR3 DNA is TGCAGCGCCGTACACGAAAACACCATATATTTT.

The CDR3 sequence: CSLMASGGHNEQFF. Written as DNA, the CDR3 is TGCAGCCTCATGGCCAGCGGGGGTCACAATGAGCAGTTCTTC. The chain has TRBV29-1 and TRBJ2-1; 8 positions agree with TRBD2. Looked up from germline, CDR1 is SQVTM and CDR2 is ANQGSEA. The CDR3 is 14 residues long. V lost 8 bases to trimming and J lost 5 bases; unmatched junction nucleotides: 11.

Turning to this clone: Additional DNA sequences in this sample encode the identical CDR3. J is TRBJ1-2 and V is TRBV7-9; D may be TRBD1 (5 bases). Germline V gene data show CDR1 as SEHNR and CDR2 as FQNEAQ (reference sequence). With 3 bases removed from V and 6 bases from J, the gap between germline ends came to 8 bases. CDR3 length: 12 amino acids. The CDR3 spells CASSLGRDGYTF. CDR3 nucleotides: TGTGCCAGCAGCTTGGGCAGGGATGGCTACACCTTC.